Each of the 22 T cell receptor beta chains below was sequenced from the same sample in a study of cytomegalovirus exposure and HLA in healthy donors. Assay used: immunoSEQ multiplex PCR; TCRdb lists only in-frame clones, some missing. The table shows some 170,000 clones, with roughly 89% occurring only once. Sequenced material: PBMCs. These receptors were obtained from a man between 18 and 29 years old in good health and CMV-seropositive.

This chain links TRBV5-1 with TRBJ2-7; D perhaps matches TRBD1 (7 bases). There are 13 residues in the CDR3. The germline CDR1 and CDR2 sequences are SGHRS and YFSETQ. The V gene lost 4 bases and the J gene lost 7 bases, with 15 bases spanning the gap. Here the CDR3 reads CASSHGQAGEQYF. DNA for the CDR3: TGCGCCAGCAGCCACGGACAGGCGGGGGAGCAGTACTTC.

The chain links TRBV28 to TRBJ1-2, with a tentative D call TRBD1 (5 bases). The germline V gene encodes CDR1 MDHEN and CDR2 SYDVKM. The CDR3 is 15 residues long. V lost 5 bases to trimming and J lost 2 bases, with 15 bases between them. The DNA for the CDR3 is TGTGCCAGCAGTCCCCCAGTCAGGGTCAACTATGGCTACACCTTC. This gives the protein CASSPPVRVNYGYTF.

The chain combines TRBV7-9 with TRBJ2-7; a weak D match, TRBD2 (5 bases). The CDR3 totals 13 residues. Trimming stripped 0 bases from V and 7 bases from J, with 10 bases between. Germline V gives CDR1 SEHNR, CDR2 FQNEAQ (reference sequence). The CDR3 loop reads CASSLAGTGEQYF. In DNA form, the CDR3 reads TGTGCCAGCAGCTTAGCGGGAACGGGGGAGCAGTACTTC.

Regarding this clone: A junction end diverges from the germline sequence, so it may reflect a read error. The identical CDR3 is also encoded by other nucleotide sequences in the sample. CDR3 sequence: CASSLFLQGTGVF. As DNA, the CDR3 is TGTGCCAGCAGTTTATTCCTTCAGGGGACAGGGGTTTTC. The rearrangement joins TRBV28 to TRBJ2-7, with TRBD1 matching over 10 bases. The CDR3 covers 13 residues. Germline CDR1 MDHEN, CDR2 SYDVKM. The variable domain in full, completed from reference TRBV28 and TRBJ2-7, reads DVKVTQSSRYLVKRTGEKVFLECVQDMDHENMFWYRQDPGLGLRLIYFSYDVKMKEKGDIPEGYSVSREKKERFSLILESASTNQTSMYLCASSLFLQGTGVFGPGTRLTVT.

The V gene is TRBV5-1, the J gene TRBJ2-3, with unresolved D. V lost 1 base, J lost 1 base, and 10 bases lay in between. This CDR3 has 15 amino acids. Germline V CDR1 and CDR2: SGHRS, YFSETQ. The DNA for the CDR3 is TGCGCCAGCAGCTTGTACGGTGAAGGCACAGATACGCAGTATTTT. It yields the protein CASSLYGEGTDTQYF. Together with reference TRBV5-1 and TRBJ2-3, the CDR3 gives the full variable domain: KAGVTQTPRYLIKTRGQQVTLSCSPISGHRSVSWYQQTPGQGLQFLFEYFSETQRNKGNFPGRFSGRQFSNSRSEMNVSTLELGDSALYLCASSLYGEGTDTQYFGPGTRLTVL.

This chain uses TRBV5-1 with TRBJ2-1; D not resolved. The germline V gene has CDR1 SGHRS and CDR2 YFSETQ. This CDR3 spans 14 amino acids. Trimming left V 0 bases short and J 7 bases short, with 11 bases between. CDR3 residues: CASSLAQFPNEQFF. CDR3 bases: TGCGCCAGCAGCTTGGCCCAGTTTCCGAATGAGCAGTTCTTC.

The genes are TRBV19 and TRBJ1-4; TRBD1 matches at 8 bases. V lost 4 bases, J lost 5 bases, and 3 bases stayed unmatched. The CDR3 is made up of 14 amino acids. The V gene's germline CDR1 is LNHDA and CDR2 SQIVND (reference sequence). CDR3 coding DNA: TGTGCCAGTAGTACAGGGGGCTTAAATGAAAAACTGTTTTTT. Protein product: CASSTGGLNEKLFF.

CDR3 protein: CSVNGGRSSGELFF. The CDR3 bases are TGCAGCGTTAATGGCGGGAGGTCGTCCGGGGAGCTGTTTTTT. The chain couples TRBV29-1 to TRBJ2-2, with 8 positions matching TRBD2. CDR1 is SQVTM, CDR2 ANQGSEA, per germline. Trimming removed 5 bases from V and 6 bases from J; junction bases left unmatched: 8. CDR3 length: 14 residues.

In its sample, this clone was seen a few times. CDR3: CASSDSREPDTQYF. The CDR3 nucleotides are TGTGCCAGCAGTGACTCGCGGGAGCCAGATACGCAGTATTTT. The chain employs TRBV6-4 and TRBJ2-3; TRBD2 matches 7 bases. The CDR3 contains 14 residues. CDR1 MRHNA and CDR2 SNTAGT come from the germline V gene. Unmatched junction bases numbered 1, after V lost 0 bases and J lost 4 bases.

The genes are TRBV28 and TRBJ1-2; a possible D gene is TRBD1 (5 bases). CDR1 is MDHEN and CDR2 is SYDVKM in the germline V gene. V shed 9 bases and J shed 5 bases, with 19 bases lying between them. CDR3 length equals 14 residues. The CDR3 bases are TGTGCCAGTGGGGGGGTGAAGGAACCGTATGGCTACACCTTC. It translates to CASGGVKEPYGYTF.

CDR3 region: CASSSFQVYEQYF. The CDR3, as DNA: TGTGCCAGCAGCTCCTTTCAGGTCTACGAGCAGTACTTC. V is TRBV11-3 and J is TRBJ2-7; no clear D. The CDR3 is made up of 13 amino acids. Germline V gene lookup returns CDR1 SGHNT and CDR2 YENEEA. Trimming removed 4 bases from V and 3 bases from J, with 10 bases in between.

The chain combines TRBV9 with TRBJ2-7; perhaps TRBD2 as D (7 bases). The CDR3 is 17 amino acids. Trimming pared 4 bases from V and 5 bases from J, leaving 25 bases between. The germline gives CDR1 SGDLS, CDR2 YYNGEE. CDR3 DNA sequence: TGTGCCAGCAGCTTCAACCCAGCGGGACTTAAGGGGGACGAGCAGTACTTC. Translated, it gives CASSFNPAGLKGDEQYF.

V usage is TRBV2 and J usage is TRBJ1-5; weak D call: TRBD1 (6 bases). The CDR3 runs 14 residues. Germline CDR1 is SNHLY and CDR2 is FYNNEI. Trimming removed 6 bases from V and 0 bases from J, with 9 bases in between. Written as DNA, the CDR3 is TGTGCCAGCAGACAGGGAAATAGCAATCAGCCCCAGCATTTT. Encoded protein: CASRQGNSNQPQHF. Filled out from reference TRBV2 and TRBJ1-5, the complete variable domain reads EPEVTQTPSHQVTQMGQEVILRCVPISNHLYFYWYRQILGQKVEFLVSFYNNEISEKSEIFDDQFSVERPDGSNFTLKIRSTKLEDSAMYFCASRQGNSNQPQHFGDGTRLSIL.

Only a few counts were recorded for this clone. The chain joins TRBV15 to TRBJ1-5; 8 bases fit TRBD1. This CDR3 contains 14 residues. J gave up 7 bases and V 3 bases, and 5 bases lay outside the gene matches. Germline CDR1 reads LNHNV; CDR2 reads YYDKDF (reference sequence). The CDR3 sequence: CATSSLQGGQPQHF. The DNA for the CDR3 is TGTGCCACCAGCAGCTTACAGGGGGGGCAGCCCCAGCATTTT.

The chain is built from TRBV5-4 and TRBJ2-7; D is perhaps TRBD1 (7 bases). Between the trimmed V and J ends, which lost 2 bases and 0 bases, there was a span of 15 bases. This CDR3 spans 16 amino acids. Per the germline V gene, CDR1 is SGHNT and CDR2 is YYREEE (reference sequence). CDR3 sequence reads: CASSFGGTASSYEQYF. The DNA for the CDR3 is TGTGCCAGCAGCTTTGGGGGGACAGCGAGCTCCTACGAGCAGTACTTC.

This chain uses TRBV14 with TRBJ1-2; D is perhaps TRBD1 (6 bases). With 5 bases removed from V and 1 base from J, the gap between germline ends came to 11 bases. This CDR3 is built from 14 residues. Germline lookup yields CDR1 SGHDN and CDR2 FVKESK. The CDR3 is CASSARGNNYGYTF. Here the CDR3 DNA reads TGTGCCAGCAGCGCCAGGGGAAATAACTATGGCTACACCTTC.

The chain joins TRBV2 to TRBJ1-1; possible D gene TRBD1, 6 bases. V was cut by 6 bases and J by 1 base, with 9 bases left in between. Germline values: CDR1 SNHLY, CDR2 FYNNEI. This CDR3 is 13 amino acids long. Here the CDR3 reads CASRQGRNTEAFF. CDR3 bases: TGTGCCAGCAGACAGGGCAGGAACACTGAAGCTTTCTTT.

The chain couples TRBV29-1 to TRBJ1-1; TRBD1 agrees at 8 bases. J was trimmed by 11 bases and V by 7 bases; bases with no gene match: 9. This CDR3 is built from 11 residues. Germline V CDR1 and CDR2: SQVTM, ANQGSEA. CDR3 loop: CSARGQGGAFF. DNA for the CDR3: TGCAGCGCAAGAGGACAGGGTGGTGCTTTCTTT.

The CDR3 DNA sequence: TGTGCCAGCAGGGGACAGGGGGGAACGCAGTATTTT. Amino acids: CASRGQGGTQYF. The V call is TRBV6-6, the J call TRBJ2-3; 11 nucleotides line up with TRBD1. The CDR3 sequence is 12 residues long. J lost 9 bases, V lost 6 bases, and 2 bases had no gene match. Germline assignment: CDR1 MNHNY and CDR2 SVGAGI (reference sequence).

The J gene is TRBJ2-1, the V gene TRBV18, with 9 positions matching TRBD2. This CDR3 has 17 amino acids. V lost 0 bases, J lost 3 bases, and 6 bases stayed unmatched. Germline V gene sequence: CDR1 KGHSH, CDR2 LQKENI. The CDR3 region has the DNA TGTGCCAGCTCACCACCGCGATCTAGCGGGGTCTACAATGAGCAGTTCTTC. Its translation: CASSPPRSSGVYNEQFF.

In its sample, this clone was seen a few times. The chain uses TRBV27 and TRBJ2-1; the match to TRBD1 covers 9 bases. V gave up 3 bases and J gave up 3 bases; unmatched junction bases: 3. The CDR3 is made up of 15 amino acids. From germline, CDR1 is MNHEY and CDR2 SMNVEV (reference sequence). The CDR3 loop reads CASSLGQGLYNEQFF. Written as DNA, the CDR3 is TGTGCCAGCAGTTTGGGACAGGGCCTCTACAATGAGCAGTTCTTC.

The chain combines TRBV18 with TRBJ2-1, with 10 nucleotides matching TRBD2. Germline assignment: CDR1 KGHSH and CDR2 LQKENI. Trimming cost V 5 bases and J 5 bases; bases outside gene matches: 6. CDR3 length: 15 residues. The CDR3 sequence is CASSVAGGRHNEQFF. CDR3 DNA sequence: TGTGCCAGCTCAGTAGCGGGAGGCCGTCACAATGAGCAGTTCTTC.